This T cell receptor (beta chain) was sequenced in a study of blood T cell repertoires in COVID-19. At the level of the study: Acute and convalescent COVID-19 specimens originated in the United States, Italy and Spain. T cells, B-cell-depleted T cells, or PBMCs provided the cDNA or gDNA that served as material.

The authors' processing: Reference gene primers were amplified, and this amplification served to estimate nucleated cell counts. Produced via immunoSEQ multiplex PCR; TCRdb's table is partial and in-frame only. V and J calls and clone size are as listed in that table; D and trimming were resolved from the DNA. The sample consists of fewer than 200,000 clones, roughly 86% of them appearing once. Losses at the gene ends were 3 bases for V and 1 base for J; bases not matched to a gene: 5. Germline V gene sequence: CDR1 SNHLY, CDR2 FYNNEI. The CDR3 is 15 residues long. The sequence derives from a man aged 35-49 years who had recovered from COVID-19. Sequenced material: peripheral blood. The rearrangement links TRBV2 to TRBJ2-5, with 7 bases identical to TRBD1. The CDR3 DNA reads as TGTGCCAGCAGTGACCAGGGGGTTTTCCAAGAGACCCAGTACTTC. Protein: CASSDQGVFQETQYF.